The entry below gives a single TCR beta chain sequence along with its context. In this sample, this clone turned up a few times. The clone's antigen remains unknown. No much larger clonotype is one base removed from it; base qualities were not supplied. Sequences MNHEY (CDR1) and SVGAGI (CDR2) are obtained from the germline V gene. The CDR3 has 15 amino acids, counting the end cysteine and phenylalanine. Only the CDR3 DNA stays, 45 bases, in frame from base 1. A distance of 8 bases separates the germline ends of V and J, which lose 0 bases and 0 bases respectively. The data derive from a study of blood T cell repertoires in COVID-19 (dated by TCRdb to 2018 to 2020). About the investigation overall: Samples from collaborators originated in the United States, Italy and Spain and spanned both the acute and convalescent phases of COVID-19. The material from the prospective study consisted of cDNA or gDNA derived from T cells, B-cell-depleted T cells, or PBMCs. The samples were drawn from the first 160 participants of the ongoing ImmuneRACE study and from under 1,500 subjects provided by 6 global collaborators. Subjects who had been exposed to COVID-19, were actively infected with it, or had recovered from it provided the deeply sampled blood TCRbeta repertoires that made up the dataset. Sample metadata almost always included a de-identified subject ID, COVID-19 status, age in years and sex. The repertoires were released in a freely available public database meant as a resource for research on the immune response to SARS-CoV-2. Where available, HLA class I and class II types were taken from metadata supplied by the sample provider and were not determined by assay-based typing.

Collaborating institutions collected whole blood in K2EDTA tubes following their own protocols. Collaborator samples were shipped for TCRbeta analysis as frozen whole blood, isolated PBMCs, or DNA extracted from either sample type. TCRbeta CDR3 regions were amplified from genomic DNA by means of the immunoSEQ Assay, a bias-controlled multiplex PCR. For the original study's pipeline: The number of nucleated cells in each sample was estimated from the amplification of reference gene primers within the assay. To quantify the absolute abundance of each unique TCRbeta CDR3 rearrangement, sequence reads were collapsed and filtered. For each sample, productive Simpson clonality was calculated as the square root of Simpson's diversity index across productive rearrangements. TCRdb mirrors the immuneACCESS table, restricted to in-frame sequences. Some clones are absent from its copies; in checked studies, under half trace to an unresolved V gene, and the reason for the others is unknown. From that table come the V and J calls and clone size; the DNA was used to work out D and trimming. The sample has roughly 120,000 clones on record, roughly 85% of them singletons. The ten largest clones represent more than 4.5% of the sample.

The full study reports these points: The amount of clinical and demographic metadata varied by source and participant and was provided uncurated.

Input material: peripheral blood. The sequence came from a human donor in a cohort sampled during active COVID-19. The V gene is TRBV6-5 and the J gene is TRBJ1-1; TRBD1 might be the D gene, on 5 matching bases. The nucleotide sequence is TGTGCCAGCAGTTACTCTCAGGGTATGAACACTGAAGCTTTCTTT. Its protein is CASSYSQGMNTEAFF.